The 3 T cell receptor beta chains below all came from one sample that was sequenced in a study of T cell responses to AZD1222 COVID-19 vaccine. Only in-frame clones appear in the TCRdb table, and some are missing; sequencing was by immunoSEQ multiplex PCR. This sample has about 110,000 clones, with more than 70% found just once. The sequencing used peripheral blood, collected on day 0 of AZD1222 vaccination. These receptors all come from an adult in good health.

This sequence joins TRBV5-1 and TRBJ1-1; 8 positions agree with TRBD1. Looked up from germline, CDR1 is SGHRS and CDR2 is YFSETQ. The CDR3 is 14 residues long. V trimming: 6 bases; J trimming: 1 base; junction bases outside the gene matches: 5. CDR3 residues: CASTVTGENTEAFF. The DNA of the CDR3 is TGCGCCAGCACGGTGACAGGGGAGAACACTGAAGCTTTCTTT.

J is TRBJ1-2 and V is TRBV28; TRBD1 matches 8 bases. CDR1 MDHEN and CDR2 SYDVKM come from the germline V gene. The CDR3 covers 14 residues. Germline trimming cut 8 bases from V and 8 bases from J; bases unmatched to any gene: 13. The CDR3: CASGTSQGALGYTF. The CDR3 DNA follows: TGTGCCAGCGGCACAAGTCAGGGGGCGCTGGGCTACACCTTC.

This clone was recorded once. The rearrangement links TRBV20-1 to TRBJ1-2, with unresolved D. V lost 3 bases, J lost 2 bases, and 13 bases lay in between. The CDR3 loop spans 14 amino acids. Germline lookup yields CDR1 DFQATT and CDR2 SNEGSKA (reference sequence). CDR3 residues: CSASYRLGNYGYTF. The CDR3 DNA reads TGCAGTGCTAGTTACCGACTTGGGAACTATGGCTACACCTTC.